A selection of T cell receptor beta chains follows, all from one sample in a study of shared clonotypes between healthy human individuals. Data came from immunoSEQ multiplex PCR; TCRdb stores just in-frame clones and leaves some out. The table has nearly 1 million clones, about three quarters seen once. The sample was memory CD4+ T cells sorted from blood. These receptors originate from a man younger than 35 in good health. CDR3s include the opening cysteine and the closing phenylalanine or tryptophan. Each record gives: clone size, V gene, D gene, J gene, CDR3 DNA, CDR3 protein. A D gene is named only where the DNA matches it firmly. Expanded clones are given a class, and other clones once, few, many or no size at all.

>NA|TRBV5-1|NA|TRBJ2-3
TGCGCCAGCAGCTTATCGGGAACAGATACGCAGTATTTT
CASSLSGTDTQYF
>NA|TRBV11-2|NA|TRBJ2-1
TGTGCCAGCAGCCCCATCCGGTCCCCAAGCGCCCCCTACAATGAGCAGTTCTTC
CASSPIRSPSAPYNEQFF
>NA|TRBV5-1|TRBD2|TRBJ2-1
TGCGCCAGCAGTTTAAGCGGGAGCTCCTACAATGAGCAGTTCTTC
CASSLSGSSYNEQFF
>few|TRBV4-1|TRBD1|TRBJ1-2
TGCGCCAGCAGCCAAGATCTGGACAGGTCTAACTATGGCTACACCTTC
CASSQDLDRSNYGYTF
>NA|TRBV7-2|TRBD1|TRBJ1-5
TGTGCCAGCAGCACGACAGGGGAAAATCAGCCCCAGCATTTT
CASSTTGENQPQHF
>NA|TRBV29-1|TRBD1|TRBJ1-2
TGCAGCGTTGGAGGCCTAACAGGAGGACAGGGGGCGGGTGGCTACACCTTC
CSVGGLTGGQGAGGYTF
>NA|TRBV5-1|TRBD2|TRBJ2-1
TGCGCCAGCAGCTTGCTGGGTGGCGGGGGGAGGAACAATGAGCAGTTCTTC
CASSLLGGGGRNNEQFF
>NA|TRBV4-3|NA|TRBJ1-2
TGCGCCAGCAGCCAAGCCTACGCTAACTATGGCTACACCTTC
CASSQAYANYGYTF
>NA|TRBV6-1|NA|TRBJ1-2
TGTGCCAGCAGTGAAGGGCCGGGATTTACTAACTATGGCTACACCTTC
CASSEGPGFTNYGYTF
>NA|TRBV4-2|TRBD1|TRBJ1-5
TGTGCCAGCAGCCAAGGGACAGGGGCCAATCAGCCCCAGCATTTT
CASSQGTGANQPQHF
>few|TRBV30|TRBD1|TRBJ1-1
TGTGCCTGGAGTGTACAGACAGGGGGGAACACTGAAGCTTTCTTT
CAWSVQTGGNTEAFF
>many|TRBV2|NA|TRBJ2-2
TGTGCCAGCAGTATAGGGGGCACCGGGGAGCTGTTTTTT
CASSIGGTGELFF
>once|TRBV6-5|TRBD1|TRBJ2-7
TGTGCCAGTCAGTTACAGGGGGAAGGCTACGAGCAGTACTTC
CASQLQGEGYEQYF